Each of the 12 T cell receptor beta chains below was sequenced from the same sample in a study of cytomegalovirus exposure and HLA in healthy donors. 13 Jbeta primers and 60 Vbeta primers were used for the PCR. Some clones are missing from TCRdb's copy, which holds only in-frame ones; the method was immunoSEQ multiplex PCR. This sample has some 190,000 clones; less than 90% occur once, and the top ten carry about 1.3%. Sequencing was performed on PBMCs. These receptors were obtained from a girl aged 5-17 years in good health and CMV-seropositive.

The J gene is TRBJ1-2, the V gene TRBV5-6, with D possibly being TRBD1 (5 bases). The CDR3 sequence is 15 residues long. Deletions cut 4 bases from V and 2 bases from J, with 15 bases between. Germline V gene sequence: CDR1 SGHDT, CDR2 YYEEEE. This CDR3 is CASSPFVPGNYGYTF. As DNA, the CDR3 is TGTGCCAGCAGCCCGTTTGTTCCAGGGAACTATGGCTACACCTTC.

This sequence joins TRBV27 and TRBJ2-1; a possible D gene is TRBD2 (5 bases). V lost 2 bases, J lost 5 bases, and 16 bases lay in between. Germline CDR1 and CDR2: MNHEY and SMNVEV (reference sequence). The CDR3 is 16 amino acids. CDR3 nucleotides: TGTGCCAGCAGTTTAGGGGAGCTAGGTTGGGACAATGAGCAGTTCTTC. Translating gives CASSLGELGWDNEQFF.

The CDR3 DNA follows: TGTGCCAGCAGCCAAGATACGCAGTATTTT. It codes for CASSQDTQYF. The genes are TRBV11-3 and TRBJ2-3; no clear D. V was trimmed by 5 bases and J by 5 bases, leaving 2 bases between them. The CDR3 is made up of 10 amino acids. Germline V gene lookup returns CDR1 SGHNT and CDR2 YENEEA.

This rearrangement joins TRBV9 to TRBJ2-1; 12 positions agree with TRBD2. The junction had 13 bases not matched to a gene; V was cut back by 4 bases and J by 2 bases. Germline loops: CDR1 SGDLS, CDR2 YYNGEE. The CDR3 is 19 residues long. The CDR3 is CASSTRLAGERHTYNEQFF. In DNA, the CDR3 is TGTGCCAGCAGCACACGACTAGCGGGAGAACGTCATACCTACAATGAGCAGTTCTTC.

CDR3 bases: TGTGCCAGCAGCTTTGCAGGGGGAGGGGAGCTGTTTTTT. Translation: CASSFAGGGELFF. The chain combines TRBV11-2 with TRBJ2-2; 7 bases match TRBD1. The CDR3 is made up of 13 amino acids. CDR1 is SGHAT, CDR2 FQNNGV, per germline. V was clipped by 3 bases and J by 8 bases; unmatched bases: 3.

The sample holds one count of this clone. The chain's CDR3 is CASSPLRGMNNEQFF. In DNA, the CDR3 is TGTGCCAGCTCACCACTACGGGGTATGAACAATGAGCAGTTCTTC. V and J are TRBV18 and TRBJ2-1; D is perhaps TRBD2 (5 bases). This CDR3 region has 15 residues. The germline gives CDR1 KGHSH, CDR2 LQKENI. The V gene lost 1 base and the J gene lost 5 bases, with 12 bases spanning the gap. Supplemented by reference TRBV18 and TRBJ2-1, the full variable domain reads NAGVMQNPRHLVRRRGQEARLRCSPMKGHSHVYWYRQLPEEGLKFMVYLQKENIIDESGMPKERFSAEFPKEGPSILRIQQVVRGDSAAYFCASSPLRGMNNEQFFGPGTRLTVL.

The chain carries TRBV30 and TRBJ2-5; 7 nucleotides agree with TRBD1. The J call is in doubt because the DNA end fits TRBJ2-7 better. Germline assignment: CDR1 GTSNPN and CDR2 SVGIG (reference sequence). CDR3 length: 13 amino acids. The CDR3 is CAWDRAPRNEQYF. CDR3 nucleotide sequence: TGTGCCTGGGACAGGGCGCCGAGAAACGAGCAGTACTTC.

V is TRBV5-6 and J is TRBJ1-2, with 9 bases aligning to TRBD1. Losses at the gene ends were 1 base for V and 3 bases for J; bases not matched to a gene: 4. In germline, CDR1 is SGHDT, CDR2 YYEEEE. The CDR3 covers 15 residues. CDR3 coding DNA: TGTGCCAGCAGCTTGACAGGGGGCGCAGACTATGGCTACACCTTC. The encoded protein is CASSLTGGADYGYTF. The full variable domain, completed using reference TRBV5-6 and TRBJ1-2, is DAGVTQSPTHLIKTRGQQVTLRCSPKSGHDTVSWYQQALGQGPQFIFQYYEEEERQRGNFPDRFSGHQFPNYSSELNVNALLLGDSALYLCASSLTGGADYGYTFGSGTRLTVV.

This chain joins TRBV18 and TRBJ1-1, with 9 bases fitting TRBD1. The J segment lost 0 bases and the V segment lost 2 bases, leaving 4 bases of the junction unmatched. From germline, CDR1 is KGHSH and CDR2 LQKENI. CDR3 length: 16 residues. In DNA form, the CDR3 reads TGTGCCAGCTCACCATCCGACAGGGGGGTGAACACTGAAGCTTTCTTT. It yields the protein CASSPSDRGVNTEAFF. Complete variable domain (other parts from reference TRBV18 and TRBJ1-1): NAGVMQNPRHLVRRRGQEARLRCSPMKGHSHVYWYRQLPEEGLKFMVYLQKENIIDESGMPKERFSAEFPKEGPSILRIQQVVRGDSAAYFCASSPSDRGVNTEAFFGQGTRLTVV.

This chain's CDR3 is CASSLGLAGVVGEQFF. DNA for the CDR3: TGCGCCAGCAGCTTGGGTCTAGCGGGAGTTGTCGGTGAGCAGTTCTTC. The chain is built from TRBV5-1 and TRBJ2-1, with 10 bases aligning to TRBD2. The CDR3 extends over 16 amino acids. Losses at the gene ends were 0 bases for V and 9 bases for J; bases not matched to a gene: 9. CDR1 SGHRS and CDR2 YFSETQ come from the germline V gene. Full variable domain (remainder filled in from reference TRBV5-1 and TRBJ2-1): KAGVTQTPRYLIKTRGQQVTLSCSPISGHRSVSWYQQTPGQGLQFLFEYFSETQRNKGNFPGRFSGRQFSNSRSEMNVSTLELGDSALYLCASSLGLAGVVGEQFFGPGTRLTVL.

The V call is TRBV11-2, the J call TRBJ2-3; 8 nucleotides align to TRBD1. The V segment lost 5 bases and the J segment 1 base; nucleotides outside the gene matches: 5. The V gene's germline CDR1 is SGHAT and CDR2 FQNNGV. CDR3 length: 15 amino acids. CDR3 DNA: TGTGCCAGCAGCCGTAAGGGACAGGGCACAGATACGCAGTATTTT. This translates into CASSRKGQGTDTQYF.

The genes are TRBV6-4 and TRBJ2-5, with D tentatively TRBD2 (7 bases). The CDR3 consists of 15 residues. Trimming pared 4 bases from V and 4 bases from J, leaving 16 bases between. CDR1 and CDR2 from the germline V gene are MRHNA and SNTAGT. CDR3 nucleotide sequence: TGTGCCAGCAGTGTACAGGGAGGGATCGGAGAGACCCAGTACTTC. Its translation: CASSVQGGIGETQYF.